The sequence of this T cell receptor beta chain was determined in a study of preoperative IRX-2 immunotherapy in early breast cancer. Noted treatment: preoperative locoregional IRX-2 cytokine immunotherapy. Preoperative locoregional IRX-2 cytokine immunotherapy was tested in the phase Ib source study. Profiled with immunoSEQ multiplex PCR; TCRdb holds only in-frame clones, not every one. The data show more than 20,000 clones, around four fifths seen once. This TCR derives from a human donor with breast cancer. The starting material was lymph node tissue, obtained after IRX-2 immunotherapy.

The CDR3 is CASSHGMGDTEAFF. CDR3 coding DNA: TGTGCCAGCTCACATGGTATGGGGGACACTGAAGCTTTCTTT. The gene calls are TRBV18 and TRBJ1-1, with D possibly being TRBD1 (5 bases). CDR3 length equals 14 residues. Germline CDR1 KGHSH, CDR2 LQKENI. Trimming shortened V by 4 bases and J by 3 bases, and 12 bases separated the two germline ends. Together with reference TRBV18 and TRBJ1-1, the CDR3 gives the full variable domain: NAGVMQNPRHLVRRRGQEARLRCSPMKGHSHVYWYRQLPEEGLKFMVYLQKENIIDESGMPKERFSAEFPKEGPSILRIQQVVRGDSAAYFCASSHGMGDTEAFFGQGTRLTVV.